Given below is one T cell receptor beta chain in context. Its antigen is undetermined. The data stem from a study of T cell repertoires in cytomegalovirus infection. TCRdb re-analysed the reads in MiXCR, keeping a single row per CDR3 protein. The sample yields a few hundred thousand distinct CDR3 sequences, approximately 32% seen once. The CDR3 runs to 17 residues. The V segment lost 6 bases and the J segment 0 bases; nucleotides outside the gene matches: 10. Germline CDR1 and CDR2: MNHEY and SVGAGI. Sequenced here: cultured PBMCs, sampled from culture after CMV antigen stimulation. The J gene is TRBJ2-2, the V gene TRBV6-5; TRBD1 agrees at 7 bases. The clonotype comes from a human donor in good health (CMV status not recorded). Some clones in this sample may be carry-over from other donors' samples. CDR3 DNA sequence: TGTGCCAGCAGCCCCGGGACAGACTATGCGAACACCGGGGAGCTGTTTTTT. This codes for CASSPGTDYANTGELFF.